The rows below give T cell receptor beta chains drawn from one sample of a study of T cell responses to AZD1222 COVID-19 vaccine. Libraries were prepared by immunoSEQ multiplex PCR; TCRdb keeps only in-frame clonotypes and omits some of them. The profile covers about 160,000 clones, with less than 95% appearing a single time and about 1.6% taken by the ten largest. The starting material was peripheral blood, obtained on day 0 of AZD1222 vaccination. These receptors were collected from an adult in good health. Both conserved end residues are part of each CDR3. D genes are given only for firm matches. Not every row has a clone size; where given, it reads once, few, many or a size class.

D,V,size,J,length,DNA,CDR3
.,TRBV2,once,TRBJ1-4,14,TGTGCCAGCAGTCCAAGCCTAACTAATGAAAAACTGTTTTTT,CASSPSLTNEKLFF
.,TRBV10-1,.,TRBJ1-5,14,TGCGCCAGCGTAAAGACGGCCCTACATCAGCCCCAGCATTTT,CASVKTALHQPQHF
.,TRBV3-1/TRBV3-2,.,TRBJ1-5,15,TGTGCCAGCAGCCAAAGTCCAGGTGGTGCGCAGCCCCAGCATTTT,CASSQSPGGAQPQHF
.,TRBV18,.,TRBJ1-4,15,TGTGCCAGCTCACCACCCTCGGGTATTAATGAAAAACTGTTTTTT,CASSPPSGINEKLFF
.,TRBV7-6,.,TRBJ1-4,15,TGTGCCAGCAGCGGAGAACCGGACGGGCTCGAAAAACTGTTTTTT,CASSGEPDGLEKLFF
TRBD2,TRBV4-3,.,TRBJ2-2,18,TGCGCCAGCAGCCACGATTGGCCAGCGGGGGAGAACACCGGGGAGCTGTTTTTT,CASSHDWPAGENTGELFF
TRBD2,TRBV7-2,few,TRBJ2-5,16,TGTGCCAGCACACCCTCCGGGGGGGGGACTTGGGAGACCCAGTACTTC,CASTPSGGGTWETQYF
.,TRBV28,.,TRBJ2-2,12,TGTGCCAGCAGTCGGAACACCGGGGAGCTGTTTTTT,CASSRNTGELFF
.,TRBV5-8,once,TRBJ2-3,12,TGTGCCAGCAGTTCCTTGAGAGATACGCAGTATTTT,CASSSLRDTQYF
.,TRBV27,.,TRBJ1-1,15,TGTGCCAGCAGTTTAGGTCCGACAATGAACACTGAAGCTTTCTTT,CASSLGPTMNTEAFF
.,TRBV25-1,.,TRBJ1-2,14,TGTGCCAGCAGTGAATTTTGGGGGCGCGGGGGCTACACCTTC,CASSEFWGRGGYTF
TRBD2,TRBV3-1/TRBV3-2,few,TRBJ2-1,15,TGTGCCAGCAGCGCCCCTAGCGGGGGGTCGCATGAGCAGTTCTTC,CASSAPSGGSHEQFF
.,TRBV29-1,.,TRBJ1-5,13,TGCAGCGTTGCACCGGGACTAGGTCAGCCCCAGCATTTT,CSVAPGLGQPQHF
TRBD2,TRBV28,.,TRBJ2-3,15,TGTGCCAGCAACTGGGGGGGGTTAGGCACAGATACGCAGTATTTT,CASNWGGLGTDTQYF
TRBD1,TRBV23-1,once,TRBJ1-4,15,TGCGCCAGCAGCCCCGGTTGTACAGGGGATGAAAAACTGTTTTTT,CASSPGCTGDEKLFF
.,TRBV5-5,once,TRBJ1-1,16,TGTGCCAGCAGCTTTAGCGGGACTCCAGGTTACACTGAAGCTTTCTTT,CASSFSGTPGYTEAFF
.,TRBV19,.,TRBJ2-1,15,TGTGCCAGTAGTATAGATCGTGTGAGCGGAAATGAGCAGTTCTTC,CASSIDRVSGNEQFF
.,TRBV28,.,TRBJ2-4,15,TGTGCCAGCAGTAGGGGAGATTTAGCCAAAAACATTCAGTACTTC,CASSRGDLAKNIQYF
TRBD1,TRBV19,once,TRBJ1-5,15,TGTGCCAGTAGTTCAGGACAGGGGGCCTCTAGGCCCCAGCATTTT,CASSSGQGASRPQHF
.,TRBV6-5,.,TRBJ2-1,14,TGTGCCAGTCCCCGGGACCGCCTCTACAATGAGCAGTTCTTC,CASPRDRLYNEQFF
TRBD1,TRBV10-1,.,TRBJ1-5,15,TGCGCCAGCAGGCCCATGGACAGGGAGGGTCAGCCCCAGCATTTT,CASRPMDREGQPQHF
.,TRBV4-1,once,TRBJ1-1,15,TGCGCCAGCAGCCAAAGATCAGATCTGACTGCTGAAGCTTTCTTT,CASSQRSDLTAEAFF
.,TRBV24-1,once,TRBJ2-7,13,TGTGCCACCAGTGATACCAGCTCCTACGAGCAGTACTTC,CATSDTSSYEQYF
TRBD1,TRBV19,.,TRBJ1-5,15,TGTGCCAGTAGCCGTCCCGGGACAGGGGATCAGCCCCAGCATTTT,CASSRPGTGDQPQHF
.,TRBV9,once,TRBJ2-1,15,TGTGCCAGCAGCGCCCCCGGACAGACCTACAATGAGCAGTTCTTC,CASSAPGQTYNEQFF
.,TRBV12-5,.,TRBJ1-2,13,TGTGCTAGTGGTCCCGGGTTCTATGGGGGCTACACCTTC,CASGPGFYGGYTF
.,TRBV13,.,TRBJ1-1,14,TGTGCCAGCAGCTCCTCAGGGATGGGGACTGAAGCTTTCTTT,CASSSSGMGTEAFF
TRBD2,TRBV6-6,.,TRBJ2-1,16,TGTGCCAGCAGTTCGCGGACTAGCGGGGGGCCAGGTGAGCAGTTCTTC,CASSSRTSGGPGEQFF
.,TRBV28,.,TRBJ1-2,16,TGTGCCAGCAGTTCCCATGACGTCGGCAGAGATGCTGTTTACACCTTC,CASSSHDVGRDAVYTF
TRBD1,TRBV18,once,TRBJ1-4,14,TGTGCCAGCACGCGACAGGGACCAAATGAAAAACTGTTTTTT,CASTRQGPNEKLFF
TRBD2,TRBV5-6,.,TRBJ2-3,16,TGTGCCAGCAGCCGGAGTGTAGCGGGGGGGTCAGATACGCAGTATTTT,CASSRSVAGGSDTQYF
.,TRBV19,few,TRBJ1-5,15,TGTGCCAGTAGTATAACCGGGGTGGGTGATCAGCCCCAGCATTTT,CASSITGVGDQPQHF
TRBD1,TRBV2,once,TRBJ1-5,15,TGTGCCAGCACCAGGGGGCTAGTCATGGGTCAGCCCCAGCATTTT,CASTRGLVMGQPQHF
.,TRBV2,.,TRBJ2-3,15,TGTGCCAGCAGTAATTCTAGGTCTAGGACAGATACGCAGTATTTT,CASSNSRSRTDTQYF
.,TRBV6-5,once,TRBJ1-3,14,TGTGCCAGCAGCAATACATTCTCTGGAAACACCATATATTTT,CASSNTFSGNTIYF
.,TRBV19,.,TRBJ1-1,14,TGTGCCAGTAGTATAACCCCGGGGGGGACTGAAGCTTTCTTT,CASSITPGGTEAFF
.,TRBV11-3,.,TRBJ2-7,14,TGTGCCAGCGGATCCGGACACGGAGCCTACGAGCAGTACTTC,CASGSGHGAYEQYF
.,TRBV2,.,TRBJ1-6,15,TGTGCCAGCAGTGTGGGCCACTCCTATAATTCACCCCTCCACTTT,CASSVGHSYNSPLHF
.,TRBV24-1,.,TRBJ2-2,13,TGTGCCAGTCGACAGTCGAACACCGGGGAGCTGTTTTTT,CASRQSNTGELFF
.,TRBV25-1,.,TRBJ2-1,15,TGTGCCAGCAGGGGAGAGGAGAGCTCCTACAATGAGCAGTTCTTC,CASRGEESSYNEQFF
TRBD1,TRBV28,.,TRBJ1-4,16,TGTGCCAGCAGTCCCCTGACAGGGAAATTTAGTGAAAAACTGTTTTTT,CASSPLTGKFSEKLFF
TRBD1,TRBV29-1,.,TRBJ1-1,12,TGCAGCGCTGTTACAGGGGGCACTGAAGCTTTCTTT,CSAVTGGTEAFF
.,TRBV6-2/TRBV6-3,.,TRBJ1-1,15,TGTGCCAGCAGTCCCTACTTTACACGGAACACTGAAGCTTTCTTT,CASSPYFTRNTEAFF
.,TRBV6-5,.,TRBJ1-2,13,TGTGCCAGCAGTTACAACAGTAACTATGGCTACACCTTC,CASSYNSNYGYTF
.,TRBV4-3,.,TRBJ1-5,15,TGCGCCAGCAGCCAAGACTCAGGACGGTATCAGCCCCAGCATTTT,CASSQDSGRYQPQHF
TRBD1,TRBV4-2,.,TRBJ1-3,15,TGTGCCAGCAACCCTGGGACAGACTCTGGAAACACCATATATTTT,CASNPGTDSGNTIYF
.,TRBV6-5,.,TRBJ1-1,12,TGTGCCAGCAGCTCCCCGGGGGGCTGGGCTTTCTTT,CASSSPGGWAFF
.,TRBV15,.,TRBJ1-2,18,TGTGCCACCAGCAGAGATTTAATGGGGCGGGGGACCCACTATGGCTACACCTTC,CATSRDLMGRGTHYGYTF
.,TRBV19,.,TRBJ1-5,15,TGTGCCAGTAGTATCGTCAGTGCTTCCAATCAGCCCCAGCATTTT,CASSIVSASNQPQHF
.,TRBV6-5,.,TRBJ1-4,14,TGTGCCAGCAGTTACAGGCAGGGAGGGGAAAAACTGTTTTTT,CASSYRQGGEKLFF
.,TRBV19,.,TRBJ2-7,13,TGTGCCAGTAGTGCAGGGACCTCCTACGAGCAGTACTTC,CASSAGTSYEQYF
TRBD1,TRBV5-5,.,TRBJ2-7,14,TGTGCCAGCAGCGGACAGGGAAGGGACTACGAGCAGTACTTC,CASSGQGRDYEQYF
.,TRBV9,.,TRBJ2-7,14,TGTGCCAGCAGCGTAGCAACCGAAGCCTACGAGCAGTACTTC,CASSVATEAYEQYF
TRBD1,TRBV19,.,TRBJ2-7,14,TGTGCCAGTAGTACGGGACAGGGGGCGAACGAGCAGTACTTC,CASSTGQGANEQYF
.,TRBV3-1/TRBV3-2,.,TRBJ1-2,13,TGTGCCAGCAGCCAGGAAGATGTTGGGGGCTACACCTTC,CASSQEDVGGYTF
TRBD1,TRBV28,.,TRBJ1-5,13,TGTGCCATCTCGGACAGGGGGCATCAGCCCCAGCATTTT,CAISDRGHQPQHF
.,TRBV18,.,TRBJ1-5,15,TGTGCCAGCTCACCCGAGGTGGTTAGCAATCAGCCCCAGCATTTT,CASSPEVVSNQPQHF
.,TRBV28,once,TRBJ1-2,12,TGTGCCAGCAGTTTATTCGGAACTGGCTACACCTTC,CASSLFGTGYTF
.,TRBV15,.,TRBJ1-4,13,TGTGCCATCCCGGGGACCCCCTATGAAAAACTGTTTTTT,CAIPGTPYEKLFF
TRBD1,TRBV4-1,.,TRBJ1-6,14,TGCGCCAGCAGCCGCAGACAGGGGCCTTCACCCCTCCACTTT,CASSRRQGPSPLHF